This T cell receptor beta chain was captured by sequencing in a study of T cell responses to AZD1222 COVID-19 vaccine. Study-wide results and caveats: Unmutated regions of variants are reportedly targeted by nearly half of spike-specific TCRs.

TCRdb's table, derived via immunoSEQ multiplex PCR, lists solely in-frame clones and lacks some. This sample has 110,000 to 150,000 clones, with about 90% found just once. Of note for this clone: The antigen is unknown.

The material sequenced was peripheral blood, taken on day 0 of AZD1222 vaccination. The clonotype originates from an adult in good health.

In DNA, the CDR3 is TGCGCCAGCAGCCAAGATCTGGGGGCAGTTAATTCACCCCTCCACTTT. It translates to CASSQDLGAVNSPLHF. This rearrangement joins TRBV4-3 to TRBJ1-6, with D possibly TRBD1 on 6 matching bases. The ends were cut back, 0 bases at V and 6 bases at J, with 12 bases in the middle. The length of the CDR3 is 16 residues. CDR1 is LGHNA and CDR2 is YSLEER in the germline V gene.